The entry below describes one T cell receptor beta chain. Antigen unknown. TCRdb ran MiXCR on the 5' RACE reads and lists one entry per CDR3 protein. The table has some 420,000 distinct CDR3 sequences, around 20% seen once. The data are from a study of T cells after yellow fever vaccination. The J segment lost 0 bases and the V segment lost 7 bases, leaving 4 bases of the junction unmatched. This CDR3 has 14 residues. Looked up from germline, CDR1 is MNHEY and CDR2 is SVGAGI. The study, taken as a whole, reports: Clonotypes appearing in both CD4 and CD8 compartments existed, and their share was small. Clones that expanded after primary vaccination mostly reappeared after the booster (96% CD4, about 91% CD8).

The sequenced sample was PBMCs, obtained before the yellow fever booster vaccination. This chain connects TRBV6-5 to TRBJ2-7; 9 positions match TRBD2. The TCR was taken from a man between 18 and 35 years old who received the YFV17D yellow fever vaccine. In DNA, the CDR3 is TGTGCCAGCACTAGCGGGGTAAACTCCTACGAGCAGTACTTC. Its translation is CASTSGVNSYEQYF.